This is a list of T cell receptor beta chains from one sample in a study of CD8+ T cells in alopecia areata. Sequencing was performed with immunoSEQ multiplex PCR; in TCRdb, only in-frame clones are kept and a portion is missing. The repertoire has approximately 180,000 clones, approximately 67% of them found once; the top ten carry about 1.3%. The input for sequencing was CD4+ T cells sorted from blood, taken between weeks 49 and 50, from a patient treated with tofacitinib. The receptors were gathered from a human donor with alopecia areata. CDR3s include the opening cysteine and the closing phenylalanine or tryptophan.

j_call: -
v_call: TRBV5-1
cdr3_aa: CASSPGQGFDEQYF

j_call: TRBJ2-7
v_call: TRBV4-3
cdr3_aa: CASSSHGEQGRYEQYF

j_call: TRBJ2-7
v_call: TRBV29-1
cdr3_aa: CSALTVPSYEQYF

j_call: TRBJ1-1
v_call: TRBV18
cdr3_aa: CASSAGQGYNTEAFF

j_call: TRBJ1-1
v_call: TRBV30
cdr3_aa: CAWSAWGNTEAFF

j_call: TRBJ2-1
v_call: TRBV7-9
cdr3_aa: CASLTGTGDDEQFF

j_call: TRBJ2-7
v_call: TRBV5-6
cdr3_aa: CASSYSGGGYEQYF

j_call: TRBJ2-7
v_call: TRBV18
cdr3_aa: CASSGDYRYEQYF

j_call: TRBJ2-7
v_call: TRBV29-1
cdr3_aa: CSVGGAGGVYEQYF

j_call: TRBJ2-1
v_call: TRBV5-6
cdr3_aa: CASSLAYFGEFF

j_call: TRBJ1-2
v_call: TRBV7-8
cdr3_aa: CASSLDTGDYGYTF

j_call: TRBJ2-3
v_call: TRBV30
cdr3_aa: CACTGALSADTQYF

j_call: TRBJ2-5
v_call: TRBV5-1
cdr3_aa: CASSSRTQSWETQYF

j_call: TRBJ1-1
v_call: TRBV10-3
cdr3_aa: CAISSDRGATEAFF

j_call: TRBJ1-2
v_call: TRBV19
cdr3_aa: CASSRTLTEANYGYTF

j_call: TRBJ1-5
v_call: TRBV5-1
cdr3_aa: CASSLAGGSNQPQHF